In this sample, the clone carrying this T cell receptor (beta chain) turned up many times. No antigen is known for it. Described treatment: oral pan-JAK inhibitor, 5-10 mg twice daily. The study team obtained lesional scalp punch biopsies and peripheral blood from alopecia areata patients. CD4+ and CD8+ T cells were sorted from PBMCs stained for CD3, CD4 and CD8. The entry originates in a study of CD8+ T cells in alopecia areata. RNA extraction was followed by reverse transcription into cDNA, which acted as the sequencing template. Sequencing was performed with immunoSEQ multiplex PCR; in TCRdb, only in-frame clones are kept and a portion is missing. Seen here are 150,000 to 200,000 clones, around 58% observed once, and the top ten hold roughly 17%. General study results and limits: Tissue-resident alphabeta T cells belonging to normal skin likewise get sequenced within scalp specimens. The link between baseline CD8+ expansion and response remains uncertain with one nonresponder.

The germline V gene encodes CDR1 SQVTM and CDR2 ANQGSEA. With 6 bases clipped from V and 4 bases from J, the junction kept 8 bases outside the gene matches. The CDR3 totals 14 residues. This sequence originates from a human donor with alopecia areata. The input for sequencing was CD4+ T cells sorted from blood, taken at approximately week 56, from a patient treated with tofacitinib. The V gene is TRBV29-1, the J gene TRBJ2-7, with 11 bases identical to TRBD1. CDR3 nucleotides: TGCAGCGTAACAGGACAGGGGGCTTTATACGAGCAGTACTTC. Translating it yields CSVTGQGALYEQYF.